The 30 T cell receptor beta chains below come from one sample, sequenced in a study of control samples from healthy donors and cancer patients. Assay: immunoSEQ multiplex PCR; the TCRdb copy retains only in-frame clones and omits some. Of around 92,000 clones in the sample, 82% were seen once. Sequenced material: blood. These receptors were taken from a man aged 60 to 69 in good health.

The chain is built from TRBV4-1 and TRBJ1-5; 10 bases match TRBD1. Unmatched junction bases numbered 10, after V lost 0 bases and J lost 5 bases. CDR1 and CDR2 (germline): MGHRA, YSYEKL. CDR3 length: 18 amino acids. This chain's CDR3 is CASSQDGLSTGGYQPQHF. The CDR3 region has the DNA TGCGCCAGCAGCCAAGATGGCCTCTCGACAGGGGGCTATCAGCCCCAGCATTTT.

The chain recombines TRBV9 with TRBJ1-5, with D tentatively TRBD1 (5 bases). Trimming removed 5 bases at V and 5 bases at J, with 8 bases between. The CDR3 consists of 12 residues. Germline lookup yields CDR1 SGDLS and CDR2 YYNGEE. CDR3 in DNA: TGTGCCAGCAGTGCGGGGGATCAGCCCCAGCATTTT. This codes for CASSAGDQPQHF.

This chain uses TRBV30 with TRBJ1-5; D is perhaps TRBD1 (6 bases). The CDR3 extends over 12 amino acids. Trimming took off 3 bases at V and 5 bases at J, with 8 bases between the two ends. Germline-derived CDR1 and CDR2 are GTSNPN and SVGIG (reference sequence). The CDR3: CAWSRGDQPQHF. The CDR3 nucleotides are TGTGCCTGGAGCAGGGGCGATCAGCCCCAGCATTTT. The full variable domain, with the rest looked up from reference TRBV30 and TRBJ1-5, is SQTIHQWPATLVQPVGSPLSLECTVEGTSNPNLYWYRQAAGRGLQLLFYSVGIGQISSEVPQNLSASRPQDRQFILSSKKLLLSDSGFYLCAWSRGDQPQHFGDGTRLSIL.

The rearrangement links TRBV29-1 to TRBJ1-1; D not resolved. Germline CDR1 and CDR2: SQVTM and ANQGSEA. With 2 bases removed from V and 2 bases from J, the gap between germline ends came to 3 bases. CDR3 length: 11 amino acids. The chain's CDR3 is CSVEQNTEAFF. The CDR3 region has the DNA TGCAGCGTTGAACAAAACACTGAAGCTTTCTTT.

In its sample, this clone was seen once. J is TRBJ1-1 and V is TRBV6-6, with D perhaps TRBD1 (6 bases). In germline, CDR1 is MNHNY, CDR2 SVGAGI (reference sequence). The V and J ends lost 7 bases and 1 base respectively, with 13 bases between them. This CDR3 is 14 amino acids long. The CDR3 DNA reads as TGTGCCAGCAATGTACAGGGCGGGAACACTGAAGCTTTCTTT. Translated, it gives CASNVQGGNTEAFF.

This clone was observed a handful of times. The chain carries TRBV2 and TRBJ1-5; possibly TRBD1 for D (5 bases). The CDR3 length is 15 residues. CDR1 SNHLY and CDR2 FYNNEI come from the germline V gene. V lost 6 bases, J lost 0 bases, and 12 bases lay in between. The CDR3 sequence: CASSGDGYSNQPQHF. The CDR3, as DNA: TGTGCCAGCAGCGGGGACGGTTATAGCAATCAGCCCCAGCATTTT. Complete variable domain (other parts from reference TRBV2 and TRBJ1-5): EPEVTQTPSHQVTQMGQEVILRCVPISNHLYFYWYRQILGQKVEFLVSFYNNEISEKSEIFDDQFSVERPDGSNFTLKIRSTKLEDSAMYFCASSGDGYSNQPQHFGDGTRLSIL.

This chain uses TRBV3-1 (or the pseudogene TRBV3-2) with TRBJ1-3; a weak D match, TRBD1 (5 bases). CDR3 size: 15 residues. The germline V gene encodes CDR1 LGHDT and CDR2 YNNKEL (reference sequence). V gave up 4 bases and J gave up 4 bases, with 14 bases separating them. CDR3 sequence (DNA): TGTGCCAGCAGCCCTAAGCACGGGGGAGGAAACACCATATATTTT. This sequence encodes CASSPKHGGGNTIYF.

The chain is built from TRBV11-3 and TRBJ2-5; possible D gene TRBD2, 7 bases. The CDR3 is 16 amino acids. CDR1 and CDR2 from the germline V gene are SGHNT and YENEEA. V lost 1 base and J 2 bases, leaving 14 bases between the germline ends. The CDR3 DNA follows: TGTGCCAGCAGCTTAGGCGGGGGCAGGGGTCAAGAGACCCAGTACTTC. Protein product: CASSLGGGRGQETQYF.

The J gene is TRBJ1-1, the V gene TRBV19; 9 bases are shared with TRBD1. The CDR3 has 15 residues. The ends lost 0 bases at V and 6 bases at J; junction bases unmatched: 5. Germline V gene sequence: CDR1 LNHDA, CDR2 SQIVND (reference sequence). In DNA, the CDR3 is TGTGCCAGTAGTATAGATGGGACAGGGACCCCTGAAGCTTTCTTT. It encodes CASSIDGTGTPEAFF. Together with reference TRBV19 and TRBJ1-1, the CDR3 gives the full variable domain: DGGITQSPKYLFRKEGQNVTLSCEQNLNHDAMYWYRQDPGQGLRLIYYSQIVNDFQKGDIAEGYSVSREKKESFPLTVTSAQKNPTAFYLCASSIDGTGTPEAFFGQGTRLTVV.

The chain couples TRBV29-1 to TRBJ2-1, with TRBD1 matching over 8 bases. The CDR3 is made up of 13 amino acids. V lost 7 bases and J lost 4; bases outside the gene matches: 6. Germline loops: CDR1 SQVTM, CDR2 ANQGSEA. Written as DNA, the CDR3 is TGCAGCGCTGACAGGGGAACTTACAATGAGCAGTTCTTC. Its protein is CSADRGTYNEQFF.

This chain connects TRBV5-1 to TRBJ2-7; no reliable D call. V was cut by 0 bases and J by 6 bases, with 13 bases left in between. CDR3 length: 14 residues. Germline loops: CDR1 SGHRS, CDR2 YFSETQ. CDR3 sequence (DNA): TGCGCCAGCAGCTTGGCCCTGGATCCCGGCGAGCAGTACTTC. Its translation is CASSLALDPGEQYF.

This clone has only a few counts. This chain links TRBV7-2 with TRBJ2-7; the match to TRBD2 covers 10 bases. Trimming cost V 2 bases and J 11 bases; bases outside gene matches: 9. CDR1 and CDR2 (germline): SGHTA, FQGNSA. The CDR3 runs 14 residues. The CDR3 loop reads CASSLSRTSGDEYF. CDR3 sequence (DNA): TGTGCCAGCAGCTTATCCCGGACTAGCGGTGATGAGTACTTC.

The chain combines TRBV29-1 with TRBJ1-1; D possibly corresponds to TRBD1 (5 bases). V was trimmed by 4 bases and J by 0 bases, leaving 9 bases between them. Germline V gives CDR1 SQVTM, CDR2 ANQGSEA. CDR3 length: 13 amino acids. This chain's CDR3 is CSVGQIMNTEAFF. CDR3 nucleotides: TGCAGCGTTGGACAGATAATGAACACTGAAGCTTTCTTT.

The chain couples TRBV25-1 to TRBJ2-7, with D unresolved. Trimming took off 6 bases at V and 3 bases at J, with 15 bases between the two ends. Germline CDR1 reads MGHDK; CDR2 reads SYGVNS. This CDR3 contains 14 residues. The DNA of the CDR3 is TGTGCCAGCAGCCGACTTGAATCGGGCTACGAGCAGTACTTC. It codes for CASSRLESGYEQYF.

The chain links TRBV13 to TRBJ1-4; perhaps TRBD1 as D (6 bases). Germline values: CDR1 PRHDT, CDR2 FYEKMQ (reference sequence). Trimming removed 6 bases at V and 7 bases at J, with 9 bases between. This CDR3 has 12 residues. The CDR3 reads CASSGTREKLFF. The CDR3 bases are TGTGCCAGCAGTGGGACACGTGAAAAACTGTTTTTT.

The J gene is TRBJ2-7, the V gene TRBV14; no clear D gene. Germline V lookup: CDR1 SGHDN, CDR2 FVKESK. CDR3 length: 11 residues. Between the trimmed V and J ends, which lost 3 bases and 3 bases, there was a span of 3 bases. The DNA of the CDR3 is TGTGCCAGCAGCCAGTACTACGAGCAGTACTTC. It specifies CASSQYYEQYF.

This clone appeared once. The chain recombines TRBV4-1 with TRBJ2-3; TRBD1 aligns across 7 bases. CDR3 size: 15 residues. V lost 3 bases, J lost 2 bases, and 5 bases stayed unmatched. In germline, CDR1 is MGHRA, CDR2 YSYEKL. This chain's CDR3 is CASSHYRGSTDTQYF. The CDR3 bases are TGCGCCAGCAGCCACTACAGGGGATCCACAGATACGCAGTATTTT.

The chain joins TRBV28 to TRBJ2-1; 9 bases agree with TRBD2. The junction had 11 bases not matched to a gene; V was cut back by 5 bases and J by 3 bases. Germline lookup yields CDR1 MDHEN and CDR2 SYDVKM. The CDR3 sequence is 17 residues long. The CDR3 spells CASSPIAGALSYNEQFF. In DNA, the CDR3 is TGTGCCAGCAGTCCAATAGCGGGGGCATTGAGCTACAATGAGCAGTTCTTC.

This chain joins TRBV30 and TRBJ1-1; D gene uncertain. This CDR3 is 12 amino acids long. V dropped 0 bases and J dropped 4 bases, with 6 bases sitting between them. Germline CDR1 is GTSNPN and CDR2 is SVGIG (reference sequence). As DNA, the CDR3 is TGTGCCTGGAGTGTCATTCCCACTGAAGCTTTCTTT. Translated, it gives CAWSVIPTEAFF.

J is TRBJ2-5 and V is TRBV30, with 13 bases aligning to TRBD2. With 1 base clipped from V and 1 base from J, the junction kept 3 bases outside the gene matches. Germline V lookup: CDR1 GTSNPN, CDR2 SVGIG (reference sequence). The CDR3 is made up of 16 amino acids. The CDR3 protein is CAWSATSGRGQETQYF. As DNA, the CDR3 is TGTGCCTGGAGTGCCACTAGCGGGAGGGGCCAAGAGACCCAGTACTTC.

The gene calls are TRBV27 and TRBJ1-4; D possibly corresponds to TRBD1 (6 bases). Germline assignment: CDR1 MNHEY and CDR2 SMNVEV (reference sequence). The CDR3 sequence is 12 residues long. The ends were cut back, 10 bases at V and 2 bases at J, with 8 bases in the middle. The CDR3 DNA is TGTGCCACCAGGGGTACTAATGAAAAACTGTTTTTT. Its protein product is CATRGTNEKLFF.

V usage is TRBV19 and J usage is TRBJ2-7, with 8 bases lining up with TRBD2. After removal of 3 bases from V and 4 bases from J, the junction contained 8 bases not matched to a gene. From germline, CDR1 is LNHDA and CDR2 SQIVND (reference sequence). This CDR3 region has 15 residues. The CDR3 nucleotides read TGTGCCAGTAGTATCGGCGGGAGGCCCCTTTACGAGCAGTACTTC. Its protein product is CASSIGGRPLYEQYF.

The chain is built from TRBV4-1 and TRBJ1-2; D may be TRBD1 (6 bases). The CDR3 covers 16 residues. V lost 2 bases to trimming and J lost 1 base, with 14 bases between them. Germline V CDR1 and CDR2: MGHRA, YSYEKL. The DNA for the CDR3 is TGCGCCAGCAGCCAACCTACCAGGGGAGGTAACTATGGCTACACCTTC. Its translation is CASSQPTRGGNYGYTF.

The chain uses TRBV30 and TRBJ1-3, with D unclear. This CDR3 region has 15 residues. Germline CDR1 is GTSNPN and CDR2 is SVGIG (reference sequence). For the CDR3, the DNA is TGTGCAACCCTCTCGGGAAGGCTATCAGGAAACACCATATATTTT. The encoded protein is CATLSGRLSGNTIYF.

This chain connects TRBV18 to TRBJ2-1, with 9 positions matching TRBD1. Germline assignment: CDR1 KGHSH and CDR2 LQKENI. Trimming took 5 bases from V and 8 from J; bases not matched to a gene: 7. The CDR3 runs 14 residues. CDR3 nucleotide sequence: TGTGCCAGCTCATCACGGACAGGGGCGGATGAGCAGTTCTTC. This sequence encodes CASSSRTGADEQFF.

This sequence joins TRBV12-3 or TRBV12-4 and TRBJ2-2; D unresolved. V was pared by 8 bases and J by 6 bases, with 13 bases between. This CDR3 is built from 13 residues. The chain's CDR3 is CASREVSAGELFF. The CDR3 nucleotides are TGTGCCAGCCGAGAAGTTTCCGCCGGGGAGCTGTTTTTT.

The CDR3 protein is CASSLGEWSNQPQHF. CDR3 bases: TGTGCCAGCAGCCTCGGAGAGTGGAGCAATCAGCCCCAGCATTTT. The chain is built from TRBV7-9 and TRBJ1-5; D gene unclear. Germline V gene lookup returns CDR1 SEHNR and CDR2 FQNEAQ (reference sequence). The germline V and J ends were trimmed by 5 bases and 1 base, with 12 bases remaining between them. CDR3 length: 15 amino acids.

The rearrangement joins TRBV5-6 to TRBJ1-2; D call uncertain. Trimming stripped 0 bases from V and 8 bases from J, with 11 bases between. This CDR3 is built from 13 residues. Germline CDR1 SGHDT, CDR2 YYEEEE. The CDR3 DNA sequence: TGTGCCAGCAGCTTGGGTTTGGCAGACGGCTACACCTTC. Translated: CASSLGLADGYTF.

The chain links TRBV3-1 (or the pseudogene TRBV3-2) to TRBJ2-2; D is unclear. V lost 4 bases and J 6 bases, leaving 6 bases between the germline ends. This CDR3 is 12 amino acids long. Germline V CDR1 and CDR2: LGHDT, YNNKEL (reference sequence). CDR3 loop: CASSRPAGELFF. The CDR3 bases are TGTGCCAGCAGCCGACCGGCCGGGGAGCTGTTTTTT.

The chain links TRBV29-1 to TRBJ2-1, with 10 nucleotides matching TRBD1. With 1 base clipped from V and 6 bases from J, the junction kept 0 bases outside the gene matches. CDR3 length equals 13 residues. Germline loops: CDR1 SQVTM, CDR2 ANQGSEA. The CDR3 coding sequence is TGCAGCGTTGAAGGGACAGGGGGCAATGAGCAGTTCTTC. Translation: CSVEGTGGNEQFF.